Presented here are 5 T cell receptor beta chains from one specimen sequenced in a study of T cell repertoires in cytomegalovirus infection. The antigens of these receptors remain unknown. MiXCR, applied by TCRdb to the reads, yields one record per CDR3 protein. The data contain about 130,000 distinct CDR3 sequences, around 25% of them singletons. Sequencing was carried out using PBMCs, sequenced either directly or after in vitro stimulation (not recorded which). These receptors all come from a human donor in good health (CMV status not recorded). Some clones in this sample may be carry-over from other donors' samples.

This clonotype was picked up one time. The V and J genes are TRBV29-1 and TRBJ2-5; 8 bases align to TRBD2. The V gene's germline CDR1 is SQVTM and CDR2 ANQGSEA. The length of the CDR3 is 13 residues. The V gene end was trimmed by 5 bases and the J gene end by 5 bases; junction bases not matched to a gene: 7. CDR3 coding DNA: TGCAGCGTTAAAGCGGGAGTTGGGGAGACCCAGTACTTC. Translation gives CSVKAGVGETQYF.

This clonotype was seen a handful of times. The chain couples TRBV7-3 to TRBJ1-2, with D tentatively TRBD1 (6 bases). Germline V CDR1 and CDR2: SGHTA, FQGTGA. Trimming left V 6 bases short and J 7 bases short, with 15 bases between. The CDR3 extends over 13 amino acids. In DNA, the CDR3 is TGTGCCAGCAGTTTCGACAGGAGGGGTGGCTACACCTTC. It yields the protein CASSFDRRGGYTF.

This clonotype was detected a few times. This rearrangement joins TRBV28 to TRBJ2-7; D remains ambiguous. Germline CDR1 reads MDHEN; CDR2 reads SYDVKM. The V end was cut by 4 bases, the J end by 0 bases, with 16 bases between. This CDR3 spans 16 amino acids. CDR3 region: CASSSTLRLSSYEQYF. DNA of the CDR3: TGTGCCAGCAGTTCAACTTTGCGCCTGAGCTCCTACGAGCAGTACTTC.

This clonotype was seen many times. The V and J genes are TRBV28 and TRBJ2-5; TRBD1 is a possible D gene (6 bases). Trimming removed 4 bases from V and 2 bases from J, with 11 bases in between. CDR3 length: 14 residues. Germline-derived CDR1 and CDR2 are MDHEN and SYDVKM. CDR3 coding DNA: TGTGCCAGCAGTTCCCCGGACAGACAAGAGACCCAGTACTTC. Amino acids: CASSSPDRQETQYF.

The chain recombines TRBV18 with TRBJ1-1; D possibly corresponds to TRBD1 (6 bases). The CDR3 length is 16 residues. The V gene lost 3 bases and the J gene lost 6 bases, with 20 bases spanning the gap. Germline assignment: CDR1 KGHSH and CDR2 LQKENI. Written as DNA, the CDR3 is TGTGCCAGCTCACCTATTGACTTAGAGGGGGGGTCTGAAGCTTTCTTT. Its translation: CASSPIDLEGGSEAFF.